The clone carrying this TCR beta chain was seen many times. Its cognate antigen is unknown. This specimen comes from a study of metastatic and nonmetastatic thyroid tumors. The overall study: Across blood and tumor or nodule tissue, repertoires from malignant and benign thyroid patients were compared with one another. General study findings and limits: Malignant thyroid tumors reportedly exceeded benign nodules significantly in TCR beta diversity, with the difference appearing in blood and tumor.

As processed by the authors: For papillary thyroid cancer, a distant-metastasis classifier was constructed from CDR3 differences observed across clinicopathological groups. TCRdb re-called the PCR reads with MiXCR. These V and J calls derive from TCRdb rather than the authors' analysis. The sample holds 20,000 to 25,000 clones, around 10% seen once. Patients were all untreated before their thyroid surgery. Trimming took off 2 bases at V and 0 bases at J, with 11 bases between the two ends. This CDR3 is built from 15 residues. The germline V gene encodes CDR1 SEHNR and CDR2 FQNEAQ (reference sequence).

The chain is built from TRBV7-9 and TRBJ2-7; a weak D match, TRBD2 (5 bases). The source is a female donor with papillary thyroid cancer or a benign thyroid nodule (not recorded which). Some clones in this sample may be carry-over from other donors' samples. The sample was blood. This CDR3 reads CASSLYREISYEQYF. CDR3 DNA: TGTGCCAGCAGCTTATATCGGGAAATCTCCTACGAGCAGTACTTC.